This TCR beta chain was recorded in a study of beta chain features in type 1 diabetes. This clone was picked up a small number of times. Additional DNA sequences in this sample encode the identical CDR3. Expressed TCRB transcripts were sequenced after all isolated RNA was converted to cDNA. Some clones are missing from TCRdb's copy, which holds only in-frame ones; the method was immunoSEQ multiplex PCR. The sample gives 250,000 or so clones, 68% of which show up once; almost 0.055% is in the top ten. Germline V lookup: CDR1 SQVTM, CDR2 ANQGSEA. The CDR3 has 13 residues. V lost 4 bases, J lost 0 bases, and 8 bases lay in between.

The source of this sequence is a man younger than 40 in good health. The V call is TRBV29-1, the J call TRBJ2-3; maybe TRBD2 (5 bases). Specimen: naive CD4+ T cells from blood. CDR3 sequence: CSVGGRSTDTQYF. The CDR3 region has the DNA TGCAGCGTTGGCGGGCGAAGCACAGATACGCAGTATTTT.